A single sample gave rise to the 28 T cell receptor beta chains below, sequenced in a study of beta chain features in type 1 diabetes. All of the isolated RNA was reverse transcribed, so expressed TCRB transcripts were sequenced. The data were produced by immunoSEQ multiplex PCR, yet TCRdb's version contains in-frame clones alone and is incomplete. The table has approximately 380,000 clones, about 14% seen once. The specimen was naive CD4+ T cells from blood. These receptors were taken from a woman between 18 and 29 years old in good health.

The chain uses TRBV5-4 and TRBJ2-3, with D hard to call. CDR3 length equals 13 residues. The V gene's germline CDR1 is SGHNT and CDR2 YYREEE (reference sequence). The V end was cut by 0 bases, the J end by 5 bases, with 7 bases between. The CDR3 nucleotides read TGTGCCAGCAGCTTGGAAGGCGGAGATACGCAGTATTTT. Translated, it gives CASSLEGGDTQYF.

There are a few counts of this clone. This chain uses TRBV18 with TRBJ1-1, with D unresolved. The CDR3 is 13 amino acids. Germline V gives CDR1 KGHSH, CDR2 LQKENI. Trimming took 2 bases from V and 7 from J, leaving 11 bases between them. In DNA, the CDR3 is TGTGCCAGCTCACCAACAGCAACCCTTGAAGCTTTCTTT. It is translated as CASSPTATLEAFF.

The CDR3 here is CAWRAGRKAGYTF. In nucleotides, the CDR3 is TGTGCCTGGAGGGCAGGCAGGAAAGCTGGCTACACCTTC. The chain links TRBV30 to TRBJ1-2; D not certain. The CDR3 is 13 residues long. Looked up from germline, CDR1 is GTSNPN and CDR2 is SVGIG (reference sequence). Trimming shortened V by 3 bases and J by 7 bases, and 15 bases separated the two germline ends.

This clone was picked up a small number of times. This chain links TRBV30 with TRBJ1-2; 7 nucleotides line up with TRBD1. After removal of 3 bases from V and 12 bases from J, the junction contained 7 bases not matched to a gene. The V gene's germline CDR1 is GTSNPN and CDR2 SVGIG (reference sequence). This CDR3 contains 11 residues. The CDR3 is CAWRSGGLHTF. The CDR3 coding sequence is TGTGCCTGGAGGTCAGGGGGGCTCCACACCTTC.

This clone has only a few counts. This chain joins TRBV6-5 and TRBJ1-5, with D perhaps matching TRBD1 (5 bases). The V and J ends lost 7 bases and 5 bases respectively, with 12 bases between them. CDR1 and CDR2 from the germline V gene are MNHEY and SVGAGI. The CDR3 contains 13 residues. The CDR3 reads CASKAGLHQPQHF. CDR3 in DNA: TGTGCCAGCAAAGCGGGACTACATCAGCCCCAGCATTTT.

The chain's CDR3 is CASSLTNRVHEQFF. The CDR3 DNA is TGTGCCAGCAGCTTAACGAACAGGGTCCATGAGCAGTTCTTC. The V and J genes are TRBV7-3 and TRBJ2-1, with TRBD1 as a possible D gene (6 bases). Germline CDR1 is SGHTA and CDR2 is FQGTGA. This CDR3 is 14 amino acids long. V lost 0 bases to trimming and J lost 8 bases, with 11 bases between them.

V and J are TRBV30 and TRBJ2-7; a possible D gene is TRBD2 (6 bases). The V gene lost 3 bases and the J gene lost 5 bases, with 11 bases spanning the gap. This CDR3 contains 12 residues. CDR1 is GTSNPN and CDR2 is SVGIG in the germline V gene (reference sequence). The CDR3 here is CAWSPWGDEQYF. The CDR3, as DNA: TGTGCCTGGAGCCCCTGGGGGGACGAGCAGTACTTC.

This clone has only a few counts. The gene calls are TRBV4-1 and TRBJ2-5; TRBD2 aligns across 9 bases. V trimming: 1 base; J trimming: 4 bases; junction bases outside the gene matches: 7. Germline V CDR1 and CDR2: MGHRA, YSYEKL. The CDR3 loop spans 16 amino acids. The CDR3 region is CASSQVQAGGGETQYF. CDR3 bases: TGCGCCAGCAGCCAAGTTCAGGCGGGAGGGGGAGAGACCCAGTACTTC.

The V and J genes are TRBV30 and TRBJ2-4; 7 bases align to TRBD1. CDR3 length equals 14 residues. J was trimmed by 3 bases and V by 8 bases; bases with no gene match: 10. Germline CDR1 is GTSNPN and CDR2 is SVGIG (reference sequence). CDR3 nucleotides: TGTGCCGGAAACATACAGGGGAACAAAAACATTCAGTACTTC. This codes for CAGNIQGNKNIQYF.

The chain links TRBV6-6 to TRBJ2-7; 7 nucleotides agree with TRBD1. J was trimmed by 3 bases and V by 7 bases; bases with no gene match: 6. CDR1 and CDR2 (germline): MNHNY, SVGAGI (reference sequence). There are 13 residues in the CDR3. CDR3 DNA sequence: TGTGCCAGCAACAGACAGGGCTTCTACGAGCAGTACTTC. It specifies CASNRQGFYEQYF.

CDR3 coding DNA: TGTGCCATCCAAAGTGTGACTGGGTCCTACGAGCAGTACTTC. Amino acids: CAIQSVTGSYEQYF. The chain employs TRBV10-3 and TRBJ2-7; D is undetermined. There are 14 residues in the CDR3. The germline V and J ends were trimmed by 8 bases and 1 base, with 15 bases remaining between them. The germline V gene encodes CDR1 ENHRY and CDR2 SYGVKD.

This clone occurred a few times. The CDR3 is CSVAPSGRFTDTQYF. The CDR3, as DNA: TGCAGCGTAGCCCCTAGCGGGAGGTTCACAGATACGCAGTATTTT. This chain uses TRBV29-1 with TRBJ2-3; 11 bases agree with TRBD2. The trim removed 6 bases at V and 2 bases at J, leaving 7 bases unmatched. Germline V gives CDR1 SQVTM, CDR2 ANQGSEA. The CDR3 totals 15 residues.

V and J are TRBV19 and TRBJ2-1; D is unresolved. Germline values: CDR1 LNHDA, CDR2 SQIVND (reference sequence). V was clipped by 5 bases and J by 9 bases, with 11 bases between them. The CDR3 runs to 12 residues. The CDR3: CASSSVGGEQFF. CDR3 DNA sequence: TGTGCCAGTAGTTCTGTCGGCGGTGAGCAGTTCTTC.

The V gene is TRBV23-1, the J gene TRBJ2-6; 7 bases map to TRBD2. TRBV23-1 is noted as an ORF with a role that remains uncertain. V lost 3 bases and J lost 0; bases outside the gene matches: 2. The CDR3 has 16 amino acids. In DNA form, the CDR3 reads TGCGCCAGCAGTCATGGGGGGGTCTCTGGGGCCAACGTCCTGACTTTC. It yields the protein CASSHGGVSGANVLTF.

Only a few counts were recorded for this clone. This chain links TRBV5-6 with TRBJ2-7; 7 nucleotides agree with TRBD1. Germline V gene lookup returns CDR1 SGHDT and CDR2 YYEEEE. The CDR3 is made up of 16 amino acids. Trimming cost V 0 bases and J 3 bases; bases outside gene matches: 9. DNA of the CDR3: TGTGCCAGCAGCTTGGATTTTGGACAGGTATACTACGAGCAGTACTTC. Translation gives CASSLDFGQVYYEQYF.

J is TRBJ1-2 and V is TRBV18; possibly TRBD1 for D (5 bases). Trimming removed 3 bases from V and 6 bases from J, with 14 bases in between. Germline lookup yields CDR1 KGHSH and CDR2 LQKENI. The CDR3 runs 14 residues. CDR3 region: CASSPTGEEDGYTF. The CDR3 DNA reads TGTGCCAGCTCACCCACGGGGGAAGAGGATGGCTACACCTTC. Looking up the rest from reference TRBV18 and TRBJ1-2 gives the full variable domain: NAGVMQNPRHLVRRRGQEARLRCSPMKGHSHVYWYRQLPEEGLKFMVYLQKENIIDESGMPKERFSAEFPKEGPSILRIQQVVRGDSAAYFCASSPTGEEDGYTFGSGTRLTVV.

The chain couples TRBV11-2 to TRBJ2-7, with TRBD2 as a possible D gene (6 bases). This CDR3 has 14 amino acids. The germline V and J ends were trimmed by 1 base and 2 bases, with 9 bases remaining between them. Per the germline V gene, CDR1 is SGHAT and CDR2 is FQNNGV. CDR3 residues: CASSLAGVTYEQYF. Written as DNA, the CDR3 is TGTGCCAGCAGCTTAGCGGGAGTAACCTACGAGCAGTACTTC.

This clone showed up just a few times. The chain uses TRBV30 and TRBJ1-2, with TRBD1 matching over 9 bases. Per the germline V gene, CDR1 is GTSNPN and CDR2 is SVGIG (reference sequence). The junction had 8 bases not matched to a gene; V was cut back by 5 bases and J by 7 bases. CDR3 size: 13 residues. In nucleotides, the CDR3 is TGTGCCTGGGACGGGACAGGGACCGGTGGCTACACCTTC. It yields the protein CAWDGTGTGGYTF.

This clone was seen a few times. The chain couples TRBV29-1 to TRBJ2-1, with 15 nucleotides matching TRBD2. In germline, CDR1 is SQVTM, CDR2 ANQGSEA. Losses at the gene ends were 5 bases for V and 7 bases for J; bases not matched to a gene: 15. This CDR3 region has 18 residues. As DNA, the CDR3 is TGCAGCGTTACACCGGGACTAGCGGGAGGTTCATCGGGTAATGAGCAGTTCTTC. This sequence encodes CSVTPGLAGGSSGNEQFF.

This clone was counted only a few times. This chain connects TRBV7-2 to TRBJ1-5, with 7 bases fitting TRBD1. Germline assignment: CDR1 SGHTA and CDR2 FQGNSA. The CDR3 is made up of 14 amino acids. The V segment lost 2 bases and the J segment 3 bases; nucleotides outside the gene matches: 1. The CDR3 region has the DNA TGTGCCAGCAGCTTAACAGGGGACAATCAGCCCCAGCATTTT. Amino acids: CASSLTGDNQPQHF.

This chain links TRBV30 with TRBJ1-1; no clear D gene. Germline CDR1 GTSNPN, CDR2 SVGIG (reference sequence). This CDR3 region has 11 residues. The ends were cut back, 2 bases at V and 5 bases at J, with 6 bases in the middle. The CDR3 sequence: CAWSISTEAFF. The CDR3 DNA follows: TGTGCCTGGAGTATATCGACTGAAGCTTTCTTT. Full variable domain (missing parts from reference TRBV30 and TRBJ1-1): SQTIHQWPATLVQPVGSPLSLECTVEGTSNPNLYWYRQAAGRGLQLLFYSVGIGQISSEVPQNLSASRPQDRQFILSSKKLLLSDSGFYLCAWSISTEAFFGQGTRLTVV.

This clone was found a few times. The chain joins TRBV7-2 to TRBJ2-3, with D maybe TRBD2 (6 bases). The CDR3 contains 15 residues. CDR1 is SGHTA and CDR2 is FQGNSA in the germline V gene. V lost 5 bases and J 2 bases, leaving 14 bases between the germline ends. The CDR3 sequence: CASSMRGSYTDTQYF. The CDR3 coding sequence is TGTGCCAGCAGCATGCGGGGTAGTTACACAGATACGCAGTATTTT. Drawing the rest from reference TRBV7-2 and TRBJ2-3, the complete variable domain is GAGVSQSPSNKVTEKGKDVELRCDPISGHTALYWYRQSLGQGLEFLIYFQGNSAPDKSGLPSDRFSAERTGGSVSTLTIQRTQQEDSAVYLCASSMRGSYTDTQYFGPGTRLTVL.

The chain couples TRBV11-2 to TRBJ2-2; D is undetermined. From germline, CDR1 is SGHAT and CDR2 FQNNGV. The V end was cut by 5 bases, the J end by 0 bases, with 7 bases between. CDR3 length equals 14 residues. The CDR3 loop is CASSIQPNTGELFF. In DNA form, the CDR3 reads TGTGCCAGCAGCATACAACCGAACACCGGGGAGCTGTTTTTT. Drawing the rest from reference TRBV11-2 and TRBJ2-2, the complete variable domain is EAGVAQSPRYKIIEKRQSVAFWCNPISGHATLYWYQQILGQGPKLLIQFQNNGVVDDSQLPKDRFSAERLKGVDSTLKIQPAKLEDSAVYLCASSIQPNTGELFFGEGSRLTVL.

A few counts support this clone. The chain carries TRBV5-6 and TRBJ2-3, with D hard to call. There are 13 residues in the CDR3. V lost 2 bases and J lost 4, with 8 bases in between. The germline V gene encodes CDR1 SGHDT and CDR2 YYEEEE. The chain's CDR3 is CASSFSSADTQYF. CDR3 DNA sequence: TGTGCCAGCAGCTTTAGCAGTGCAGATACGCAGTATTTT.

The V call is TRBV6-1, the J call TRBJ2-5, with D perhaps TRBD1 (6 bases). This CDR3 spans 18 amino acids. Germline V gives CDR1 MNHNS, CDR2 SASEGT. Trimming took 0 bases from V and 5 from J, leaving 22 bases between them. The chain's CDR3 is CASSEAKTGRGWAETQYF. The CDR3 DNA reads TGTGCCAGCAGTGAAGCGAAAACGGGCAGGGGATGGGCGGAGACCCAGTACTTC.

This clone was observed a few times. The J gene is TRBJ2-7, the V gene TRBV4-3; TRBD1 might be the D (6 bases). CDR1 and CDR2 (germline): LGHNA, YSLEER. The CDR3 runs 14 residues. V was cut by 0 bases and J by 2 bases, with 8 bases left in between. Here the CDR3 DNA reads TGCGCCAGCAGCCAAGAGACAGGACCCTACGAGCAGTACTTC. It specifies CASSQETGPYEQYF.

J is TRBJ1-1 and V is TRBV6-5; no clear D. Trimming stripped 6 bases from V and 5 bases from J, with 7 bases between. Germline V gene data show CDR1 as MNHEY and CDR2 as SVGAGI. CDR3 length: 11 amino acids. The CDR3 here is CASSRGTEAFF. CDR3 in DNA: TGTGCCAGCAGCCGCGGAACTGAAGCTTTCTTT.

The CDR3 DNA sequence: TGTGCCTTTGACAGGGGGCGAATGGAGGACACTGAAGCTTTCTTT. Translated: CAFDRGRMEDTEAFF. The chain carries TRBV30 and TRBJ1-1, with 10 bases lining up with TRBD1. Trimming took 7 bases from V and 3 from J; bases not matched to a gene: 11. Germline loops: CDR1 GTSNPN, CDR2 SVGIG (reference sequence). The CDR3 runs to 15 residues.